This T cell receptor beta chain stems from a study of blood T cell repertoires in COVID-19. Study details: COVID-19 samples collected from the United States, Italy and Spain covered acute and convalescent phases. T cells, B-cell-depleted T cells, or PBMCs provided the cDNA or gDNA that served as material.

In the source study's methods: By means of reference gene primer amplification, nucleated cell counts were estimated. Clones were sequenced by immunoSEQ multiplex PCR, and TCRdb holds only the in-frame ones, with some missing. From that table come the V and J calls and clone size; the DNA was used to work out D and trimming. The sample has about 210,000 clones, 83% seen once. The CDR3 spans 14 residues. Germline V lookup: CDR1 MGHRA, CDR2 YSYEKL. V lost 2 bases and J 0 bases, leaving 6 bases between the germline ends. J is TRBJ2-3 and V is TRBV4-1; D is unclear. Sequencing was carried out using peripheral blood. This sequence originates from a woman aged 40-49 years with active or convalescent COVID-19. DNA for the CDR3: TGCGCCAGCAGCCAACCAACTAGCACAGATACGCAGTATTTT. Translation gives CASSQPTSTDTQYF.